Presented here are 11 T cell receptor beta chains from one specimen sequenced in a study of cytomegalovirus exposure and HLA in healthy donors. A multiplex PCR was run with 60 Vbeta primers and 13 Jbeta primers. The table came from immunoSEQ multiplex PCR; TCRdb's copy has only in-frame clones and leaves some out. This table holds roughly 80,000 clones, 72% found once. The sample was PBMCs. The receptors were sampled from a man between 60 and 70 years old in good health and CMV-seropositive.

The chain couples TRBV6-5 to TRBJ2-7; 7 bases line up with TRBD2. V gave up 6 bases and J gave up 7 bases; unmatched junction bases: 15. The germline V gene encodes CDR1 MNHEY and CDR2 SVGAGI. The CDR3 covers 15 residues. The chain's CDR3 is CASRSVGWPGGEQYF. As DNA, the CDR3 is TGTGCCAGCAGATCCGTGGGCTGGCCGGGGGGTGAGCAGTACTTC.

The chain joins TRBV7-9 to TRBJ2-1; 8 positions agree with TRBD1. The length of the CDR3 is 15 residues. V trimming: 1 base; J trimming: 5 bases; junction bases outside the gene matches: 4. CDR1 and CDR2 from the germline V gene are SEHNR and FQNEAQ (reference sequence). The DNA of the CDR3 is TGTGCCAGCAGCTTAGGACAGGGGACCGACAATGAGCAGTTCTTC. Amino acids: CASSLGQGTDNEQFF.

This sequence joins TRBV9 and TRBJ2-5, with 8 bases aligning to TRBD2. The J call may be faulty, since TRBJ2-7 better matches the DNA end. CDR1 is SGDLS, CDR2 YYNGEE, per germline. This CDR3 contains 13 residues. The CDR3 nucleotides read TGTGCCAGCAGTGCGGGAGGCCCCTACGAGCAGTACTTC. Translation gives CASSAGGPYEQYF.

The chain carries TRBV28 and TRBJ1-4; D possibly corresponds to TRBD1 (6 bases). V shed 8 bases and J shed 11 bases, with 15 bases lying between them. Germline V gene lookup returns CDR1 MDHEN and CDR2 SYDVKM. The CDR3 consists of 12 residues. The CDR3 region is CASGLHRDKLFF. CDR3 bases: TGTGCCAGCGGCCTACACAGGGATAAACTGTTTTTT.

This clone has only a few counts. The genes are TRBV7-6 and TRBJ2-3, with 8 bases identical to TRBD1. Germline V gene sequence: CDR1 SGHVS, CDR2 FNYEAQ. Trimming took 3 bases from V and 7 from J; bases not matched to a gene: 12. CDR3 size: 16 residues. The CDR3 DNA is TGTGCCAGCAGCTTCCGGACAGGGACTCCACAGAATACGCAGTATTTT. It translates to CASSFRTGTPQNTQYF.

V usage is TRBV6-5 and J usage is TRBJ1-1; 7 bases are shared with TRBD1. With V trimmed by 4 bases and J by 1 base, 3 bases remained unmatched. The CDR3 has 14 amino acids. Per germline, CDR1 MNHEY and CDR2 SVGAGI. The CDR3 is CASSFDRANTEAFF. The CDR3 DNA is TGTGCCAGCAGTTTCGACAGGGCGAACACTGAAGCTTTCTTT.

The chain uses TRBV5-6 and TRBJ2-3, with D unclear. Germline CDR1 is SGHDT and CDR2 is YYEEEE. The V end lost 1 base, the J end lost 3 bases, and 3 bases lay between the germline ends. The CDR3 consists of 12 residues. CDR3 sequence (DNA): TGTGCCAGCAGCTTGTTAACAGATACGCAGTATTTT. Amino acids: CASSLLTDTQYF.

The sample holds one count of this clone. This chain uses TRBV5-6 with TRBJ1-1; D possibly corresponds to TRBD1 (5 bases). The length of the CDR3 is 13 residues. Trimming shortened V by 1 base and J by 1 base, and 5 bases separated the two germline ends. Germline V gene sequence: CDR1 SGHDT, CDR2 YYEEEE. As DNA, the CDR3 is TGTGCCAGCAGCTTGACAGGGAACACTGAAGCTTTCTTT. This sequence encodes CASSLTGNTEAFF.

In its sample, this clone was seen once. The V gene is TRBV27, the J gene TRBJ2-5; 12 nucleotides align to TRBD2. V trimming: 5 bases; J trimming: 2 bases; junction bases outside the gene matches: 3. The CDR3 extends over 15 amino acids. Germline values: CDR1 MNHEY, CDR2 SMNVEV (reference sequence). This chain's CDR3 is CASSRLAGEQETQYF. DNA of the CDR3: TGTGCCAGCAGTCGACTAGCGGGAGAACAAGAGACCCAGTACTTC.

The chain links TRBV28 to TRBJ1-2; D possibly corresponds to TRBD1 (6 bases). Deletions cut 4 bases from V and 3 bases from J, with 15 bases between. The CDR3 totals 15 residues. CDR1 is MDHEN and CDR2 is SYDVKM in the germline V gene. The CDR3 DNA follows: TGTGCCAGCAGTTCATCCGGGACACCGCACTATGGCTACACCTTC. Translation: CASSSSGTPHYGYTF.

V gene TRBV6-1 combines with J gene TRBJ2-1, with TRBD2 identical over 9 bases. From germline, CDR1 is MNHNS and CDR2 SASEGT. This CDR3 region has 15 residues. Unmatched junction bases numbered 6, after V lost 5 bases and J lost 4 bases. CDR3 DNA sequence: TGTGCCAGCAGTCCGACTAGCGGCAAATACAATGAGCAGTTCTTC. Protein sequence: CASSPTSGKYNEQFF.